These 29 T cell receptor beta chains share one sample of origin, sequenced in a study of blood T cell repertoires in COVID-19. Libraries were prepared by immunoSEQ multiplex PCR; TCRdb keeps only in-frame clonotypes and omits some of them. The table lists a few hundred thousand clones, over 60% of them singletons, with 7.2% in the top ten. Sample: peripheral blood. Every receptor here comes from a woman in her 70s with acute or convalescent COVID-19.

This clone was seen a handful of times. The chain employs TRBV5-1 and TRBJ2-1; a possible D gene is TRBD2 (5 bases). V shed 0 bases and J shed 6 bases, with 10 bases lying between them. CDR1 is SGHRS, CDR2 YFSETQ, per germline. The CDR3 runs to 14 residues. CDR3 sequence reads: CASSLVTGFNEQFF. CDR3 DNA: TGCGCCAGCAGCTTGGTCACGGGGTTCAATGAGCAGTTCTTC.

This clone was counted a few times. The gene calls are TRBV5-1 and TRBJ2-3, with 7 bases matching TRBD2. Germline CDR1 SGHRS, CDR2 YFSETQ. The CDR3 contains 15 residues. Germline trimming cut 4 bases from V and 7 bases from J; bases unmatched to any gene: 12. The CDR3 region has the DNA TGCGCCAGCAGCCCCCCCGCGGGGGATGCAAATACGCAGTATTTT. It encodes CASSPPAGDANTQYF.

CDR3 nucleotides: TGTGCCACCAGCGCCGGGACAGGGCCCGCGGGGACCCAGTACTTC. It is translated as CATSAGTGPAGTQYF. V gene TRBV24-1 combines with J gene TRBJ2-5; 9 nucleotides agree with TRBD1. The CDR3 extends over 15 amino acids. V lost 7 bases, J lost 7 bases, and 12 bases stayed unmatched. From germline, CDR1 is KGHDR and CDR2 SFDVKD.

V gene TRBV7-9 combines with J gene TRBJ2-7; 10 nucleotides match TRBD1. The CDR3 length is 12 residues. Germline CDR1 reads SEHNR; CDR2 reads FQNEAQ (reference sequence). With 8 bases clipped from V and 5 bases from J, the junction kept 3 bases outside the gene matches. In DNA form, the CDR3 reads TGTGCCAGCCGCGGGACAGGGGACGAGCAGTACTTC. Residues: CASRGTGDEQYF.

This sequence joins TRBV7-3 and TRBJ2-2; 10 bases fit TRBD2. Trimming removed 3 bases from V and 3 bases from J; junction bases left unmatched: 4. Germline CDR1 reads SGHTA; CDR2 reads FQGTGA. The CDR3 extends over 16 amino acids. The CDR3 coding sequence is TGTGCCAGCAGCTTCCAAGCGGGGGGGCACACCGGGGAGCTGTTTTTT. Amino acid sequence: CASSFQAGGHTGELFF. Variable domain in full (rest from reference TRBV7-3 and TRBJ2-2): GAGVSQTPSNKVTEKGKYVELRCDPISGHTALYWYRQSLGQGPEFLIYFQGTGAADDSGLPNDRFFAVRPEGSVSTLKIQRTERGDSAVYLCASSFQAGGHTGELFFGEGSRLTVL.

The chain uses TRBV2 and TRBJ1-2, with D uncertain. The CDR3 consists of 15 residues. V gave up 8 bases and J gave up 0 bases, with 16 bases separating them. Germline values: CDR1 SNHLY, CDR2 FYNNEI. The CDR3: CASPHRRATNYGYTF. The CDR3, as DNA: TGTGCCAGCCCCCATAGGAGGGCCACTAACTATGGCTACACCTTC.

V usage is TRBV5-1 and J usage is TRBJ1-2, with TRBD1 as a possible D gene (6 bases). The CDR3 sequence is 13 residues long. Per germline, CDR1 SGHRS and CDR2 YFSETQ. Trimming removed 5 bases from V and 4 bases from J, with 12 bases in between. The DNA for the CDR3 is TGCGCCAGCAGACCGCCGGACAGCTATGGCTACACCTTC. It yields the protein CASRPPDSYGYTF.

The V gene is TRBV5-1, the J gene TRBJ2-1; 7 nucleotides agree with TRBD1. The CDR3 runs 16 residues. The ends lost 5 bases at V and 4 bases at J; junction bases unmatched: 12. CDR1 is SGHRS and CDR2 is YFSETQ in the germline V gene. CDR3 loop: CASSLLETGLYNEQFF. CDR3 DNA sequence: TGCGCCAGCAGTTTATTGGAGACAGGGCTTTACAATGAGCAGTTCTTC.

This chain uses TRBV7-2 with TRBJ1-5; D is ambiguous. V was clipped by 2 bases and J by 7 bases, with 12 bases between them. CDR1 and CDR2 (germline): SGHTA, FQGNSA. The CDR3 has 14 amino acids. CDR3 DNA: TGTGCCAGCAGCTTATACGGGGTAGAACAGCCCCAGCATTTT. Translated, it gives CASSLYGVEQPQHF.

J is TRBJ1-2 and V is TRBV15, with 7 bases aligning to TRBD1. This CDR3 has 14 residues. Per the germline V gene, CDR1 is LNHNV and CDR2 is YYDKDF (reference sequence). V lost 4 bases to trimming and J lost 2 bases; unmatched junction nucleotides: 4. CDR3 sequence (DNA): TGTGCCACCAGCACCCAGGGGGGCAACTATGGCTACACCTTC. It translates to CATSTQGGNYGYTF.

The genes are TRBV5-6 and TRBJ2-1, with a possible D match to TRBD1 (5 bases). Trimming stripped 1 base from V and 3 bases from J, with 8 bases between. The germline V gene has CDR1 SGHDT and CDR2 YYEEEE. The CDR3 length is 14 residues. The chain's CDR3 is CASSLTTVYNEQFF. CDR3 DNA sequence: TGTGCCAGCAGCTTGACGACAGTCTACAATGAGCAGTTCTTC. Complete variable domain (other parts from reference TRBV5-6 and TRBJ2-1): DAGVTQSPTHLIKTRGQQVTLRCSPKSGHDTVSWYQQALGQGPQFIFQYYEEEERQRGNFPDRFSGHQFPNYSSELNVNALLLGDSALYLCASSLTTVYNEQFFGPGTRLTVL.

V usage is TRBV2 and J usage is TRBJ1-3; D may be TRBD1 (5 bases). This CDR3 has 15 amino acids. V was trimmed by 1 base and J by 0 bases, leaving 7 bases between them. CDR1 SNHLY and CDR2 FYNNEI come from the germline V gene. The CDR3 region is CASSEEGLSGNTIYF. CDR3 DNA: TGTGCCAGCAGTGAAGAGGGACTCTCTGGAAACACCATATATTTT.

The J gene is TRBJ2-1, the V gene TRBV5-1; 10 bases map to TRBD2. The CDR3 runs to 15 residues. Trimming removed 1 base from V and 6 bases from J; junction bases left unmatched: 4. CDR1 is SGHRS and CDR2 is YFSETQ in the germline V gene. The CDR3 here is CASSLTSGIGNEQFF. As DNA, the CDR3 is TGCGCCAGCAGCTTGACTAGCGGGATCGGCAATGAGCAGTTCTTC.

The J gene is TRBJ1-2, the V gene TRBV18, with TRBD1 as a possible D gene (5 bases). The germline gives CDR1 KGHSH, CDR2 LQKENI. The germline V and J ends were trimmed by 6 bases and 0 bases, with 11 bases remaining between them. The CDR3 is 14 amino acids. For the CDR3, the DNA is TGTGCCAGCTCGGTGACAGAGACTAACTATGGCTACACCTTC. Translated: CASSVTETNYGYTF.

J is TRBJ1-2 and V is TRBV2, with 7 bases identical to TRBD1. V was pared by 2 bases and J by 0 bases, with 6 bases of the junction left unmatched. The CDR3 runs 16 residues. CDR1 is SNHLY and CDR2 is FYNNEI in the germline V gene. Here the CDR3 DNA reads TGTGCCAGCAGTGAACAGGGGGGCCTATCTAACTATGGCTACACCTTC. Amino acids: CASSEQGGLSNYGYTF.

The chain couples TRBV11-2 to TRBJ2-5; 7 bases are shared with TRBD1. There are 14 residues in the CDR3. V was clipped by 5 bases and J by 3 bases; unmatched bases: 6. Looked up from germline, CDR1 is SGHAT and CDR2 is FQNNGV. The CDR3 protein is CASSQGTAKETQYF. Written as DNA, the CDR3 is TGTGCCAGCAGCCAAGGGACAGCCAAAGAGACCCAGTACTTC.

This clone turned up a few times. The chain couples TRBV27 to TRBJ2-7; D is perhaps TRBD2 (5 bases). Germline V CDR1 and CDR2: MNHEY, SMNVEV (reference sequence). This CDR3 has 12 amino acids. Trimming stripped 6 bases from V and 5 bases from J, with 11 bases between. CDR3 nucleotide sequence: TGTGCCAGCAGATCCCTCGGGGACGAGCAGTACTTC. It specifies CASRSLGDEQYF.

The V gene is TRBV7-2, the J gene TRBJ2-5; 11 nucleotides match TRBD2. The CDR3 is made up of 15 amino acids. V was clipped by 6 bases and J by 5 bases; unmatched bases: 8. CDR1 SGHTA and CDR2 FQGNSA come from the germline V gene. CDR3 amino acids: CASSSGGARGETQYF. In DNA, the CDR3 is TGTGCCAGCAGTAGCGGGGGGGCACGTGGGGAGACCCAGTACTTC.

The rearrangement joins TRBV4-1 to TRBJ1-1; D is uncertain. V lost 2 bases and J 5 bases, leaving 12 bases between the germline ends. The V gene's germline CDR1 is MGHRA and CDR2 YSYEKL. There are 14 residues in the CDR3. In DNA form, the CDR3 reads TGCGCCAGCAGCCAACAGGAGGTGGCGACTGAAGCTTTCTTT. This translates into CASSQQEVATEAFF.

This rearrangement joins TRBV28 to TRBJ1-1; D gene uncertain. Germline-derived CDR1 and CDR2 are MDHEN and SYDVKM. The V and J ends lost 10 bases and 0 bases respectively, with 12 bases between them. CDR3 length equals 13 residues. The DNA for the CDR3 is TGTGCCACCCTACCACCGCTGAACACTGAAGCTTTCTTT. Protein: CATLPPLNTEAFF.

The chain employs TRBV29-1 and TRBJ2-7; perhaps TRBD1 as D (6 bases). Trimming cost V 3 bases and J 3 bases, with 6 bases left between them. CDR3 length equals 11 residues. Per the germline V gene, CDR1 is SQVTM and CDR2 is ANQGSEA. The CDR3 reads CSVDRGYEQYF. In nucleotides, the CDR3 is TGCAGCGTTGACAGGGGCTACGAGCAGTACTTC.

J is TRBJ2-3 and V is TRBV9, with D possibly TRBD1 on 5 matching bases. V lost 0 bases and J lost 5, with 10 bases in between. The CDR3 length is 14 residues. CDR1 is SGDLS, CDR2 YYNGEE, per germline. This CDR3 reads CASSVAGWGDTQYF. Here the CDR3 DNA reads TGTGCCAGCAGCGTAGCAGGGTGGGGAGATACGCAGTATTTT.

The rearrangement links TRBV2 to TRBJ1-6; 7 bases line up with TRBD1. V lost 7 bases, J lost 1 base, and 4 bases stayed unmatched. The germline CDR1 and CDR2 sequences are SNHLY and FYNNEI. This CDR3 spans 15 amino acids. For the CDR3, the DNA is TGTGCCAGCATTTTACAGGGGTCCTATAATTCACCCCTCCACTTT. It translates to CASILQGSYNSPLHF. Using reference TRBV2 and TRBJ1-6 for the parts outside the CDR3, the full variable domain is EPEVTQTPSHQVTQMGQEVILRCVPISNHLYFYWYRQILGQKVEFLVSFYNNEISEKSEIFDDQFSVERPDGSNFTLKIRSTKLEDSAMYFCASILQGSYNSPLHFGNGTRLTVT.

The CDR3 loop is CASSQGGLNSPLHF. DNA for the CDR3: TGTGCCAGTTCGCAGGGTGGCTTGAATTCACCCCTCCACTTT. The rearrangement links TRBV27 to TRBJ1-6, with D perhaps TRBD1 (5 bases). The germline CDR1 and CDR2 sequences are MNHEY and SMNVEV (reference sequence). Trimming took off 9 bases at V and 7 bases at J, with 16 bases between the two ends. This CDR3 is built from 14 residues.

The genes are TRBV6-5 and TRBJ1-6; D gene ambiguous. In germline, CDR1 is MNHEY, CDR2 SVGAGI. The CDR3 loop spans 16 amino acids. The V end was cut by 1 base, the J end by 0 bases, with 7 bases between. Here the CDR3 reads CASSYWAGSYNSPLHF. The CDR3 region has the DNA TGTGCCAGCAGTTACTGGGCAGGCTCCTATAATTCACCCCTCCACTTT.

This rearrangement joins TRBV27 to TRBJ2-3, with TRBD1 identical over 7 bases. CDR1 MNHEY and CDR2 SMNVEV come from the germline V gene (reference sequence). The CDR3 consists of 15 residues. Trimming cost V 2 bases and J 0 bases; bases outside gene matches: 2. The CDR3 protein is CASSLKGASTDTQYF. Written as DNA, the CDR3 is TGTGCCAGCAGTTTAAAGGGGGCGAGCACAGATACGCAGTATTTT.

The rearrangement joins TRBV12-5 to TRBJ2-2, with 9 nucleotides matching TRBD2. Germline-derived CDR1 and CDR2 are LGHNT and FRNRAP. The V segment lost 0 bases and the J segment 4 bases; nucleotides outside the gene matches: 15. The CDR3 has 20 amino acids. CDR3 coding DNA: TGTGCTAGTGGTTTGGTACTCGGCGGGGGGGCATCGGTCAGCACCGGGGAGCTGTTTTTT. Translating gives CASGLVLGGGASVSTGELFF. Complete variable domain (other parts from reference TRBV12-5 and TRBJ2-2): DARVTQTPRHKVTEMGQEVTMRCQPILGHNTVFWYRQTMMQGLELLAYFRNRAPLDDSGMPKDRFSAEMPDATLATLKIQPSEPRDSAVYFCASGLVLGGGASVSTGELFFGEGSRLTVL.

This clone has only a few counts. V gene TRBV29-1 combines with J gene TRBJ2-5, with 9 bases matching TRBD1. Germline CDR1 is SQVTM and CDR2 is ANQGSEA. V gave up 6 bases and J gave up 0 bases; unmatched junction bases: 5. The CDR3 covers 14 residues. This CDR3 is CSVVGQGNQETQYF. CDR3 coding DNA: TGCAGCGTCGTGGGACAGGGAAACCAAGAGACCCAGTACTTC. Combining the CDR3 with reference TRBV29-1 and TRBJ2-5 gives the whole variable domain SAVISQKPSRDICQRGTSLTIQCQVDSQVTMMFWYRQQPGQSLTLIATANQGSEATYESGFVIDKFPISRPNLTFSTLTVSNMSPEDSSIYLCSVVGQGNQETQYFGPGTRLLVL.

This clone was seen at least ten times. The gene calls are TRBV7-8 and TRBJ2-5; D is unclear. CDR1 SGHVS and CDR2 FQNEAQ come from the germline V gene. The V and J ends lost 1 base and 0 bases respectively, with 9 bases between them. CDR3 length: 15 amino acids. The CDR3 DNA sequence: TGTGCCAGCAGCTTAGGGGCCAGAAACCAAGAGACCCAGTACTTC. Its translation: CASSLGARNQETQYF.